This T cell receptor (beta chain) was found in a study of T-cell memory formation after mild COVID-19 listed by TCRdb under 2021. Some background on the complete study: TCR sequence clusters from the two donors were found to be largely donor specific. T-cell clones expanding and contracting after mild COVID-19 in two donors were tracked by longitudinal TCRalpha and TCRbeta repertoire sequencing. The cohort was made up of two young adult volunteers, one female and one male, who were previously healthy.

Of note for this clonotype: It lacks a known antigen. No much larger clone exists at a distance of one base, and base qualities are not known.

Instrument on record: Illumina NovaSeq 6000. cDNA libraries for TCRalpha and TCRbeta were prepared by 5'RACE using constant-segment primers, with sample barcodes and unique molecular identifiers added. Trizol reagent was used to extract RNA from every sample. The libraries were amplified in two PCR steps, and the second step added a second sample barcode and Illumina TruSeq adapters. Sequencing of the libraries was done on an Illumina NovaSeq, producing 2 x 150 bp paired-end reads. The authors' pipeline ran thus. Demultiplexing of reads and collapsing into UMI-guided consensus sequences were performed with migec v1.2.7. Using mixcr v2.1.11, the UMI consensuses were aligned to TRA and TRB V and J templates and assembled into clonotypes. Expanded or contracted clonotypes were those called significant by both edgeR and NoisET, with noise models trained on biological replicates. edgeR calls used a false discovery rate-adjusted p below 0.01 and a log2 fold-change threshold of 1. As an exploratory analysis of dynamics, PCA with hierarchical clustering was applied to max-normalized trajectories of the 1000 most abundant clonotypes. Separately sequenced CD4+ and CD8+ repertoires were used to assign a CD4 or CD8 phenotype to each responding clone. TCRdb reprocessed the public reads (quality trimming at Q25 with fastp, clone calling with MiXCR) and kept in-frame beta chains. Rows merge per CDR3 protein into single entries with the most common DNA and genes. The V and J calls reflect TCRdb's pipeline rather than the authors' work. Across this sample there are approximately 580,000 distinct CDR3 sequences, with roughly 21% seen only once. The biggest ten clones account for approximately 12% of the sample.

Here is what the overall study found, with its caveats: Some responding clones were found in pre-infection memory, which suggests that pre-existing cross-reactive memory T cells took part in the SARS-CoV-2 response. The study included only a couple of mild cases, and larger cohorts that include severe cases with pre-infection samples were judged to be necessary. Contracting CD4+ clones turned up mainly in the CM and EM memory subsets, whereas EMRA was where CD8+ clones were enriched. Clones that contracted from day 15 to 85 showed balanced CD4/CD8 phenotypes, whereas a second wave of clones that expanded from day 15 to 37 leaned towards CD4+. SARS-CoV-2 specificity of the second-wave clones peaking on day 37 was not confirmed.

The germline V gene encodes CDR1 LGHNA and CDR2 YNFKEQ. Cut back by 0 bases and 0 bases, the V and J ends lie 9 bases apart. The cysteine opens and the phenylalanine closes a CDR3 of 15 amino acids. Only the CDR3 DNA stays, 45 bases, in frame from base 1. Ficoll-Paque density gradient centrifugation was used to isolate PBMCs. The TCR comes from an adult woman who had mild COVID-19 (a few samples of this study predate the infection). The sample titles of this study are shuffled in the database, so cell type and time point are left out; the donor was told from shared clones. The chain is encoded by TRBV4-2 joined to TRBJ2-7, with no reliable assignment of the D segment. Input material: PBMCs or a T cell subset sorted from them (not recorded which). The bases read TGTGCCAGCAGCCAAGAAACGGTGGGCTCCTACGAGCAGTACTTC. Its protein product is CASSQETVGSYEQYF.